The 25 T cell receptor beta chains reported below all come from one sample, sequenced in a study of CD8+ T cells in alopecia areata (dated by TCRdb to the late 2010s). Library prep was done by the immunoSEQ multiplex PCR assay. To provide template for TCR sequencing, every sample had RNA extracted and reverse transcribed into cDNA. TCRdb carries this immuneACCESS record with in-frame sequences only. Its versions omit some clonotypes, under half of them owing to an unresolved V gene in the studies checked, with the rest unexplained. Present in this sample are some 7,500 clones, around 69% of which were seen just once. Around 15% of the sample lies in the top ten. The time point label for this specimen denotes: baseline before oral tofacitinib. Peripheral blood and lesional scalp punch biopsies were obtained from patients with alopecia areata. Source: skin, taken at week 0. The source of these receptors is a human donor with alopecia areata.

CDR3: CASSLVAGRNQPQHF. The CDR3 DNA reads TGTGCCAGCAGCTTAGTGGCAGGACGGAATCAGCCCCAGCATTTT. The chain carries TRBV7-6 and TRBJ1-5; D is uncertain. The germline CDR1 and CDR2 sequences are SGHVS and FNYEAQ. CDR3 length equals 15 residues. Between the trimmed V and J ends, which lost 1 base and 4 bases, there was a span of 11 bases.

The rearrangement joins TRBV2 to TRBJ1-6; perhaps TRBD1 as D (5 bases). The CDR3 runs 15 residues. V lost 8 bases to trimming and J lost 6 bases, with 17 bases between them. The germline V gene encodes CDR1 SNHLY and CDR2 FYNNEI. CDR3 sequence: CASQPVRGGNSPLHF. The CDR3 DNA is TGTGCCAGCCAGCCTGTAAGGGGAGGTAATTCACCCCTCCACTTT.

The rearrangement joins TRBV19 to TRBJ2-3; D is possibly TRBD1 (6 bases). Deletions cut 3 bases from V and 1 base from J, with 14 bases between. The CDR3 extends over 16 amino acids. Germline CDR1 is LNHDA and CDR2 is SQIVND (reference sequence). Written as DNA, the CDR3 is TGTGCCAGTAGTATTACAGGGACGGTGCGCACAGATACGCAGTATTTT. Its protein is CASSITGTVRTDTQYF.

This sequence joins TRBV7-2 and TRBJ1-1; D gene ambiguous. The germline V and J ends were trimmed by 1 base and 5 bases, with 14 bases remaining between them. Per the germline V gene, CDR1 is SGHTA and CDR2 is FQGNSA. The length of the CDR3 is 15 residues. CDR3 DNA sequence: TGTGCCAGCAGCTTAGACCAACACCGTACTACTGAAGCTTTCTTT. This encodes CASSLDQHRTTEAFF.

The rearrangement links TRBV7-6 to TRBJ2-1, with D maybe TRBD1 (5 bases). Germline V CDR1 and CDR2: SGHVS, FNYEAQ. The V end was cut by 0 bases, the J end by 9 bases, with 9 bases between. This CDR3 region has 13 residues. Here the CDR3 reads CASSLAGQSEQFF. In DNA, the CDR3 is TGTGCCAGCAGCTTAGCGGGGCAGAGTGAGCAGTTCTTC. The full variable domain, with the rest looked up from reference TRBV7-6 and TRBJ2-1, is GAGVSQSPRYKVTKRGQDVALRCDPISGHVSLYWYRQALGQGPEFLTYFNYEAQQDKSGLPNDRFSAERPEGSISTLTIQRTEQRDSAMYRCASSLAGQSEQFFGPGTRLTVL.

The table lists this clone with a few counts. The chain joins TRBV19 to TRBJ1-1; D is ambiguous. This CDR3 comprises 15 residues. Trimming took off 3 bases at V and 4 bases at J, with 15 bases between the two ends. The germline V gene encodes CDR1 LNHDA and CDR2 SQIVND (reference sequence). The CDR3 DNA reads TGTGCCAGTAGTATTTCAAAGGGTGTAAGCACTGAAGCTTTCTTT. Translating gives CASSISKGVSTEAFF.

The count of this clone is one. V gene TRBV5-1 combines with J gene TRBJ2-3; 7 nucleotides line up with TRBD2. Germline CDR1 SGHRS, CDR2 YFSETQ. V dropped 2 bases and J dropped 4; count of bases not matched to a gene: 13. This CDR3 contains 17 residues. In nucleotides, the CDR3 is TGCGCCAGCAGCTTAAGCCCCGGACTAGTGAGGGCAGATACGCAGTATTTT. As protein: CASSLSPGLVRADTQYF.

The genes are TRBV6-5 and TRBJ1-6, with 8 bases fitting TRBD1. This CDR3 has 15 amino acids. V dropped 8 bases and J dropped 7; count of bases not matched to a gene: 10. Germline V lookup: CDR1 MNHEY, CDR2 SVGAGI. CDR3: CASATDRGWNSPLHF. The CDR3, as DNA: TGTGCCAGCGCAACCGACAGGGGATGGAATTCACCCCTCCACTTT.

This clone was observed a few times. The chain joins TRBV4-1 to TRBJ2-7, with D perhaps matching TRBD2 (6 bases). The germline CDR1 and CDR2 sequences are MGHRA and YSYEKL. CDR3 size: 14 residues. Trimming shortened V by 1 base and J by 0 bases, and 7 bases separated the two germline ends. The CDR3 loop reads CASSQVADSYEQYF. For the CDR3, the DNA is TGCGCCAGCAGCCAAGTAGCGGACTCCTACGAGCAGTACTTC.

The V call is TRBV10-3, the J call TRBJ2-1; 10 nucleotides match TRBD1. The CDR3 loop spans 15 amino acids. Germline CDR1 reads ENHRY; CDR2 reads SYGVKD. After removal of 6 bases from V and 4 bases from J, the junction contained 6 bases not matched to a gene. The CDR3 reads CAIRETGGEYNEQFF. DNA of the CDR3: TGTGCCATCAGGGAGACAGGGGGCGAATACAATGAGCAGTTCTTC.

For this clone: An end of the junction differs from the germline gene, which may be a read error. This chain uses TRBV6-1 with TRBJ1-1, with unresolved D. The CDR3 loop spans 14 amino acids. CDR1 MNHNS and CDR2 SASEGT come from the germline V gene. The CDR3 protein is CASSDWPMNTGAFF. CDR3 nucleotide sequence: TGTGCCAGCAGTGATTGGCCCATGAACACTGGAGCTTTCTTT.

CDR3 DNA sequence: TGTGCCAGCAGACCTCCTCCCCGACTAGCGGGGGGTAATGAGCAGTTCTTC. It encodes CASRPPPRLAGGNEQFF. This chain joins TRBV2 and TRBJ2-1, with TRBD2 matching over 13 bases. J was trimmed by 7 bases and V by 6 bases; bases with no gene match: 12. This CDR3 has 17 residues. Germline values: CDR1 SNHLY, CDR2 FYNNEI.

This chain connects TRBV7-8 to TRBJ2-6, with 7 bases lining up with TRBD1. Germline V gene sequence: CDR1 SGHVS, CDR2 FQNEAQ. This CDR3 is 18 amino acids long. Germline trimming cut 5 bases from V and 0 bases from J; bases unmatched to any gene: 10. The CDR3 DNA sequence: TGTGCCAGCAGCCCTAGTTACAGGGGCACCTCTGGGGCCAACGTCCTGACTTTC. Encoded protein: CASSPSYRGTSGANVLTF.

The chain combines TRBV15 with TRBJ2-1, with D possibly TRBD2 on 6 matching bases. Germline CDR1 and CDR2: LNHNV and YYDKDF (reference sequence). The V and J ends lost 8 bases and 3 bases respectively, with 14 bases between them. The CDR3 runs to 14 residues. The CDR3, as DNA: TGTGCCACCCAGCCCGGGGGAGACTACAATGAGCAGTTCTTC. Its translation is CATQPGGDYNEQFF.

Here the CDR3 reads CASSQLTTGRTYEQYF. The CDR3 bases are TGTGCCAGCAGCCAGCTAACGACGGGAAGAACCTACGAGCAGTACTTC. The chain couples TRBV14 to TRBJ2-7, with a tentative D call TRBD2 (5 bases). V dropped 3 bases and J dropped 2 bases, with 17 bases sitting between them. The CDR3 runs to 16 residues. Germline V CDR1 and CDR2: SGHDN, FVKESK.

The chain links TRBV5-1 to TRBJ2-5, with D possibly being TRBD2 (5 bases). The CDR3 contains 13 residues. Between the trimmed V and J ends, which lost 0 bases and 3 bases, there was a span of 6 bases. Germline CDR1 reads SGHRS; CDR2 reads YFSETQ. As DNA, the CDR3 is TGCGCCAGCAGCTTGGCGGGAAAAGAGACCCAGTACTTC. The encoded protein is CASSLAGKETQYF. The full variable domain, in which reference TRBV5-1 and TRBJ2-5 provide the parts outside the CDR3, is KAGVTQTPRYLIKTRGQQVTLSCSPISGHRSVSWYQQTPGQGLQFLFEYFSETQRNKGNFPGRFSGRQFSNSRSEMNVSTLELGDSALYLCASSLAGKETQYFGPGTRLLVL.

This clone appeared a single time. The chain links TRBV29-1 to TRBJ1-2; 7 nucleotides agree with TRBD1. Germline V gives CDR1 SQVTM, CDR2 ANQGSEA. The CDR3 runs 14 residues. V dropped 3 bases and J dropped 4; count of bases not matched to a gene: 8. The CDR3 here is CSVDQQGSGYGYTF. In DNA form, the CDR3 reads TGCAGCGTTGACCAACAGGGGTCTGGCTATGGCTACACCTTC.

The gene calls are TRBV5-1 and TRBJ2-1; tentative D call: TRBD1 (5 bases). CDR1 SGHRS and CDR2 YFSETQ come from the germline V gene. V gave up 4 bases and J gave up 7 bases, with 18 bases separating them. This CDR3 comprises 15 residues. The CDR3 reads CASSQGQGGNNEQFF. CDR3 in DNA: TGCGCCAGCAGCCAGGGCCAGGGTGGGAATAATGAGCAGTTCTTC.

The gene calls are TRBV30 and TRBJ1-2; 12 positions match TRBD1. Per germline, CDR1 GTSNPN and CDR2 SVGIG (reference sequence). V lost 6 bases and J lost 3; bases outside the gene matches: 8. This CDR3 region has 15 residues. Here the CDR3 reads CACPGQGARDYGYTF. The CDR3 DNA is TGTGCCTGCCCGGGACAGGGGGCGCGGGACTATGGCTACACCTTC.

A remark on this clone: A far larger clone is a single base away, which makes a read error likely. The chain joins TRBV7-3 to TRBJ2-1; 7 bases fit TRBD2. CDR3 length equals 17 residues. Trimming at V came to 5 bases and at J to 6 bases, leaving 16 bases not matched to a gene. Germline V gene sequence: CDR1 SGHTA, CDR2 FQGTGA. The chain's CDR3 is CASSLKPLETSRNEQFF. The DNA for the CDR3 is TGTGCCAGCAGCCTAAAACCATTGGAGACTAGCCGCAATGAGCAGTTCTTC.

The genes are TRBV2 and TRBJ2-7; the D call may be TRBD1 or TRBD2 (6 bases each). The germline CDR1 and CDR2 sequences are SNHLY and FYNNEI. The length of the CDR3 is 14 residues. Between the trimmed V and J ends, which lost 10 bases and 0 bases, there was a span of 16 bases. The CDR3, as DNA: TGTGCCATCCTGTGGGGGGCCCTCTCCTACGAGCAGTACTTC. Its translation is CAILWGALSYEQYF.

CDR3 in amino acids: CASSELVALGGVGNQPQHF. The CDR3, as DNA: TGTGCCAGCAGTGAATTGGTAGCTTTGGGGGGGGTGGGCAATCAGCCCCAGCATTTT. The chain carries TRBV2 and TRBJ1-5; TRBD1 is a possible D gene (5 bases). Trimming shortened V by 2 bases and J by 2 bases, and 22 bases separated the two germline ends. The CDR3 is 19 residues long. Looked up from germline, CDR1 is SNHLY and CDR2 is FYNNEI.

The rearrangement joins TRBV10-1 to TRBJ2-1; D assignment may be TRBD1 or TRBD2 (5 bases each). Per the germline V gene, CDR1 is WNHNN and CDR2 is SYGVQD (reference sequence). V lost 6 bases and J 9 bases, leaving 18 bases between the germline ends. This CDR3 contains 14 residues. CDR3 sequence reads: CASSPGRFLGEQFF. As DNA, the CDR3 is TGCGCCAGCAGCCCGGGACGTTTCCTCGGTGAGCAGTTCTTC.

V is TRBV11-2 and J is TRBJ2-1; D is undetermined. The CDR3 has 13 amino acids. The V end lost 6 bases, the J end lost 3 bases, and 9 bases lay between the germline ends. Germline values: CDR1 SGHAT, CDR2 FQNNGV. CDR3: CASSAEIYNEQFF. As DNA, the CDR3 is TGTGCCAGCAGTGCGGAGATCTACAATGAGCAGTTCTTC.

This sequence joins TRBV7-2 and TRBJ2-2, with 7 bases fitting TRBD2. V was clipped by 5 bases and J by 1 base; unmatched bases: 7. This CDR3 contains 16 residues. Germline CDR1 is SGHTA and CDR2 is FQGNSA. The CDR3 sequence is CASSTLGGVNTGELFF. CDR3 nucleotide sequence: TGTGCCAGCAGCACCTTGGGAGGGGTGAACACCGGGGAGCTGTTTTTT.